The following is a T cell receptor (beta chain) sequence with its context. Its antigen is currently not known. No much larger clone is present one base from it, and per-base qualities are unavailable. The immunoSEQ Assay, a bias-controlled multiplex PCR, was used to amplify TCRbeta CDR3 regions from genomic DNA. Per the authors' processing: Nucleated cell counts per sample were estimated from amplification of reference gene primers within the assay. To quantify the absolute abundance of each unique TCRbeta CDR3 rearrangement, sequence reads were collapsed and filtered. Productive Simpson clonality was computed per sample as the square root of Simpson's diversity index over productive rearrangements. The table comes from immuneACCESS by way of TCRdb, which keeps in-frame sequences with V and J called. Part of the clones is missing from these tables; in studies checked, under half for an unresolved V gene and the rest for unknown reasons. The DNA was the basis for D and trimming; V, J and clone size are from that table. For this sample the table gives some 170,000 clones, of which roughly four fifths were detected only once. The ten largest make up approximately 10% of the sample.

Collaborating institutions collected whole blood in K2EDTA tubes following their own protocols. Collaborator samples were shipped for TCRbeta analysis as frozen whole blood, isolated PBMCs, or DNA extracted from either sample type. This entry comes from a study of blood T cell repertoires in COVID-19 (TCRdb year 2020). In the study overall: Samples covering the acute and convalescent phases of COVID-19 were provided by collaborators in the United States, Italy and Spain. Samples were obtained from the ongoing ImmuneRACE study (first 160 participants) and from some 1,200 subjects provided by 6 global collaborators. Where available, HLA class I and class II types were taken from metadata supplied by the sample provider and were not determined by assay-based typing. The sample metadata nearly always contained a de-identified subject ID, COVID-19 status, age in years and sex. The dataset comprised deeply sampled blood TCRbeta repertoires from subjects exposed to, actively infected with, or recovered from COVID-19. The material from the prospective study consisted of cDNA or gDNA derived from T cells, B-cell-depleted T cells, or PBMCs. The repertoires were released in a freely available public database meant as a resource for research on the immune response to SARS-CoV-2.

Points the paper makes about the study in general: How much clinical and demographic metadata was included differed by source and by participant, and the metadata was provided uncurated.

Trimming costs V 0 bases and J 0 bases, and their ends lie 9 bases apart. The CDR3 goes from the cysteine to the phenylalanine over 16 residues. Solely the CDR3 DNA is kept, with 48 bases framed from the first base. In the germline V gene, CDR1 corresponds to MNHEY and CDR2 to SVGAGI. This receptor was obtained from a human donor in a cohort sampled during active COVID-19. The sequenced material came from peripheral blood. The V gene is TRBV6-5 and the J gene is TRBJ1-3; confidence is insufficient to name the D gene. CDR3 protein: CASSYSSLSSGNTIYF. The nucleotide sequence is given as TGTGCCAGCAGTTACTCGTCGTTGAGCTCTGGAAACACCATATATTTT.